This T cell receptor beta chain was obtained from a study of blood T cell repertoires in COVID-19. In the study overall: Samples of COVID-19 (acute and convalescent) were obtained from the United States, Italy and Spain. PBMCs, B-cell-depleted T cells, or T cells provided the cDNA or gDNA that made up the material.

This clone was seen just once. In the source study's methods: Quantification of nucleated cells was approximated via reference gene primer amplification. Assay: immunoSEQ multiplex PCR; the TCRdb copy retains only in-frame clones and omits some. V, J and clone size were drawn from that table, and D and trimming were deduced from the DNA. Of a few hundred thousand clones listed, about 89% are singletons. This CDR3 has 18 amino acids. V lost 2 bases and J lost 1, with 18 bases in between. Germline loops: CDR1 MNHEY, CDR2 SMNVEV (reference sequence). This receptor was obtained from a man aged 30 to 45 with acute or convalescent COVID-19. Source material: peripheral blood. J is TRBJ2-4 and V is TRBV27; a possible D gene is TRBD2 (5 bases). The CDR3 nucleotides are TGTGCCAGCAGTTTAGGGGTCGAGGGATTCGGGGCCAAAAACATTCAGTACTTC. As protein: CASSLGVEGFGAKNIQYF.